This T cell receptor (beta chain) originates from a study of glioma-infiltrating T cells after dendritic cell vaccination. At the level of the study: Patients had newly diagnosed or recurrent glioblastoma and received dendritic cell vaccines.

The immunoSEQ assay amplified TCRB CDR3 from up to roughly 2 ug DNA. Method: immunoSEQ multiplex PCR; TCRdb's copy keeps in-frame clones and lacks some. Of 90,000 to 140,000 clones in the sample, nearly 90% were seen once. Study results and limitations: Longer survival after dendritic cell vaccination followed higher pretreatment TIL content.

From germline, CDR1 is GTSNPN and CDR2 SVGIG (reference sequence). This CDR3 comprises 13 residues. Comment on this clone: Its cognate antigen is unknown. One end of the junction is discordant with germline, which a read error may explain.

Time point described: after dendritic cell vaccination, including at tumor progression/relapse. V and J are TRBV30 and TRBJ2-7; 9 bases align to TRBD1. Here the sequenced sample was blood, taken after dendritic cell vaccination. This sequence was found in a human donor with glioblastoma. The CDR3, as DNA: TGTGCCTGGAGTGTACTAAGGACAGGGGAAGGACACTTC. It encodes CAWSVLRTGEGHF. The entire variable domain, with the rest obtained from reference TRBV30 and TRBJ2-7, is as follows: SQTIHQWPATLVQPVGSPLSLECTVEGTSNPNLYWYRQAAGRGLQLLFYSVGIGQISSEVPQNLSASRPQDRQFILSSKKLLLSDSGFYLCAWSVLRTGEGHFGPGTRLTVT.